This T cell receptor (beta chain) was identified in a study of PD-1 blockade in classical Hodgkin lymphoma. Overall study results and limits: A reduction in baseline TCR diversity was reportedly seen in newly diagnosed patients relative to healthy donors.

Assay used: immunoSEQ multiplex PCR; TCRdb lists only in-frame clones, some missing. The sample has approximately 9,500 clones; 74% are singletons. All trial patients relapsed after autologous stem cell transplantation. Thawed PBMCs yielded CD4+ T cells through magnetic negative selection. Comments on this clone: Its antigen remains unknown.

CDR1 is SGHDN and CDR2 is FVKESK in the germline V gene. The germline V and J ends were trimmed by 5 bases and 6 bases, with 11 bases remaining between them. CDR3 length: 13 amino acids. This chain uses TRBV14 with TRBJ1-5; possible D gene TRBD1, 6 bases. The material sequenced was CD4+ T cells from blood, taken at baseline. This receptor was obtained from a human donor with classical Hodgkin lymphoma. The DNA for the CDR3 is TGTGCCAGCAGCAAGGGGGGAGGTCAGCCCCAGCATTTT. This translates into CASSKGGGQPQHF.